The rows below give T cell receptor beta chains drawn from one sample of a study of shared clonotypes between healthy human individuals. Assay used: immunoSEQ multiplex PCR; TCRdb lists only in-frame clones, some missing. Found here are approximately 1,000,000 clones, about 72% of them singletons; the top ten hold 0.89%. Sequencing was carried out using memory CD4+ T cells from PBMCs. Source of these receptors: a man aged 18 to 35 in good health. Some clones in this sample may be carry-over from other donors' samples. The conserved cysteine and the conserved F or W are not part of the CDR3 here.

V gene: TRBV18; CDR3 protein: ASSPPQGERKYGELF
V gene: TRBV5-1; CDR3 protein: ASSFLAGATGGELF
V gene: TRBV6-1; CDR3 protein: ASSEGGGERFRGYT
V gene: TRBV5-4; CDR3 protein: ASSLPGQETQY
V gene: TRBV5-1; CDR3 protein: ASSLGDNLGEKLF
V gene: TRBV27; CDR3 protein: ASSFVQGAYEQY
V gene: TRBV21-1; CDR3 protein: ASSTRGQKDPKSSYEQY
V gene: TRBV15; CDR3 protein: ATSRGPGFNQPQH
V gene: TRBV5-6; CDR3 protein: ASSSFGDTQY
V gene: TRBV5-1; CDR3 protein: ASSLSGSPFYEQY
V gene: TRBV6-5; CDR3 protein: ASSAPGQGTGELF
V gene: TRBV5-5; CDR3 protein: ASSLVAKNIQY
V gene: TRBV6-1; CDR3 protein: ASRRDRTSYEQY
V gene: TRBV18; CDR3 protein: ASSPGTGYEQY
V gene: TRBV27; CDR3 protein: ASTGDRAPGANVLT
V gene: TRBV2; CDR3 protein: ASSPDRVPDTQY
V gene: TRBV29-1; CDR3 protein: SVKLQGSGQPQH
V gene: TRBV10-3; CDR3 protein: AISDRGRETQY
V gene: TRBV11-3; CDR3 protein: ASQGSGELF
V gene: TRBV28; CDR3 protein: ASSSPGTGKRYEQY
V gene: TRBV7-2; CDR3 protein: ASSADRGIYNEQF
V gene: TRBV7-3; CDR3 protein: ASSLTPQNTQY
V gene: TRBV5-5; CDR3 protein: ASSLAALADTSTDTQY
V gene: TRBV28; CDR3 protein: ASSTRVPSSTDTQY
V gene: TRBV29-1; CDR3 protein: SVTGTGVNQPQH
V gene: TRBV10-3; CDR3 protein: AISYRGQAYEQY
V gene: TRBV27; CDR3 protein: ASSPRRVGNQPQH
V gene: TRBV28; CDR3 protein: ASSQTYEQY
V gene: TRBV9; CDR3 protein: ASSPRGFAGGQNTEAF
V gene: TRBV4-2; CDR3 protein: ASSQGTRTYEQY
V gene: TRBV5-1; CDR3 protein: ASSLAGVTSGTYEQY
V gene: TRBV5-4; CDR3 protein: ASSPTSGPSTDTQY
V gene: TRBV11-2; CDR3 protein: ASSLGSFTYEQY
V gene: TRBV5-1; CDR3 protein: ASSLPGQGISLGGYT
V gene: TRBV5-4; CDR3 protein: ASSLDRRGTEAF
V gene: TRBV18; CDR3 protein: ASSPPGTSRDTQY
V gene: TRBV7-9; CDR3 protein: ASGTGFQETQY
V gene: TRBV29-1; CDR3 protein: SVGRGWGMNTEAF
V gene: TRBV28; CDR3 protein: ASSLSGVGTEAF
V gene: TRBV19; CDR3 protein: ASRRLGNGILEAF
V gene: TRBV6-6; CDR3 protein: ASSPQGGGTEQF
V gene: TRBV20-1; CDR3 protein: SARSTDTQY
V gene: TRBV11-2; CDR3 protein: ASSLEVGGNYEQY
V gene: TRBV5-4; CDR3 protein: ASSLDGPGETQY
V gene: TRBV7-2; CDR3 protein: ASSLVRFRGTARELF
V gene: TRBV4-2; CDR3 protein: ASSQETQGGAF
V gene: TRBV28; CDR3 protein: ASSRTGGLNQPQH
V gene: TRBV7-9; CDR3 protein: ASSGTHSYEQY
V gene: TRBV7-2; CDR3 protein: ASRRSLAGDREQY
V gene: TRBV2; CDR3 protein: ASSEGQLAGGETQY